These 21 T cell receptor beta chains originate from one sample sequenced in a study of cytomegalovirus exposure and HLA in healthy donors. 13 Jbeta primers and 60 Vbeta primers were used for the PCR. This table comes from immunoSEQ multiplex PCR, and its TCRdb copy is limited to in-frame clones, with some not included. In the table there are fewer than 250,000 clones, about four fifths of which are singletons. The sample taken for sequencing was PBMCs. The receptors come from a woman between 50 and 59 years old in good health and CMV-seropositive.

The CDR3 DNA reads TGTGCCAGCAGGACCTACGCGGGGGAATTAGAGACCCAGTACTTC. It is translated as CASRTYAGELETQYF. The chain recombines TRBV28 with TRBJ2-5; 7 bases align to TRBD2. J lost 4 bases, V lost 6 bases, and 11 bases had no gene match. CDR3 length: 15 residues. Germline-derived CDR1 and CDR2 are MDHEN and SYDVKM.

CDR3 residues: CASSPSGTGKPQHF. The CDR3 region has the DNA TGTGCCAGCTCACCCTCCGGGACAGGAAAGCCCCAGCATTTT. The V call is TRBV18, the J call TRBJ1-5; 8 positions agree with TRBD1. This CDR3 comprises 14 residues. Germline CDR1 is KGHSH and CDR2 is LQKENI. Trimming removed 3 bases from V and 8 bases from J; junction bases left unmatched: 6.

The CDR3 sequence: CASSRGMNQPQHF. As DNA, the CDR3 is TGTGCCAGCAGTAGGGGGATGAATCAGCCCCAGCATTTT. V and J are TRBV2 and TRBJ1-5, with a weak D call TRBD1 (6 bases). Looked up from germline, CDR1 is SNHLY and CDR2 is FYNNEI. The V and J ends lost 5 bases and 4 bases respectively, with 9 bases between them. The CDR3 has 13 residues.

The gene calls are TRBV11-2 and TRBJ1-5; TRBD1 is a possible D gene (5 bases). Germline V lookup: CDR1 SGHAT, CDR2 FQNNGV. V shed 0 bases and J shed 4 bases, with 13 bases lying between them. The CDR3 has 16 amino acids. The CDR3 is CASSLEFRGTNQPQHF. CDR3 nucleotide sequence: TGTGCCAGCAGCTTAGAATTTAGGGGCACAAATCAGCCCCAGCATTTT. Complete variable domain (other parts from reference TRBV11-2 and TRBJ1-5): EAGVAQSPRYKIIEKRQSVAFWCNPISGHATLYWYQQILGQGPKLLIQFQNNGVVDDSQLPKDRFSAERLKGVDSTLKIQPAKLEDSAVYLCASSLEFRGTNQPQHFGDGTRLSIL.

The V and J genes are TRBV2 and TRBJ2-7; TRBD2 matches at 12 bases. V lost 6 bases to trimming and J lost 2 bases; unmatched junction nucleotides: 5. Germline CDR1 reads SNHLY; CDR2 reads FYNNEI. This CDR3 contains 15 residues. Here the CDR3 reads CASRQLAGGAYEQYF. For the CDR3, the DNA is TGTGCCAGCAGACAACTAGCGGGGGGCGCCTACGAGCAGTACTTC.

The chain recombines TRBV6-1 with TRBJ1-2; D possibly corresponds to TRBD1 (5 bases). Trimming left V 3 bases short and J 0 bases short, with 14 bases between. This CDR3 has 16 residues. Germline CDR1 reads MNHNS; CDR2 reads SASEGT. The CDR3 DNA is TGTGCCAGCAGTGACCCCTCCCGGGGGGCTAACTATGGCTACACCTTC. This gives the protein CASSDPSRGANYGYTF.

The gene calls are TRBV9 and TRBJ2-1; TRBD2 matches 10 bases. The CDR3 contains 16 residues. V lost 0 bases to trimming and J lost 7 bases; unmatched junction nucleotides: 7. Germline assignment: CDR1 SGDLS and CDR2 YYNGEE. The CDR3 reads CASSVASGGPKNEQFF. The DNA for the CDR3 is TGTGCCAGCAGCGTAGCTAGCGGGGGCCCCAAGAATGAGCAGTTCTTC.

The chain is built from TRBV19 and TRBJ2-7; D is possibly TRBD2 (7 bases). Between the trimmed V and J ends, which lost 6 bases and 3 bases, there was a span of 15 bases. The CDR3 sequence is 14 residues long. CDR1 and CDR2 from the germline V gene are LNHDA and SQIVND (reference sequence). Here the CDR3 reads CASREAGEGYEQYF. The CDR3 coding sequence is TGTGCCAGTAGGGAGGCAGGGGAGGGCTACGAGCAGTACTTC.

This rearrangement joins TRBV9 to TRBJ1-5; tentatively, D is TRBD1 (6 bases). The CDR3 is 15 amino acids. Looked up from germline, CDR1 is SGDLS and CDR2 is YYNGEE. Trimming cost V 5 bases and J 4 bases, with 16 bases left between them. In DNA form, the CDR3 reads TGTGCCAGCAGTTCCTCTACAGGGTGGAATCAGCCCCAGCATTTT. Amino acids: CASSSSTGWNQPQHF. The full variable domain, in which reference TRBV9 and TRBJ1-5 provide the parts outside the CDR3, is DSGVTQTPKHLITATGQRVTLRCSPRSGDLSVYWYQQSLDQGLQFLIQYYNGEERAKGNILERFSAQQFPDLHSELNLSSLELGDSALYFCASSSSTGWNQPQHFGDGTRLSIL.

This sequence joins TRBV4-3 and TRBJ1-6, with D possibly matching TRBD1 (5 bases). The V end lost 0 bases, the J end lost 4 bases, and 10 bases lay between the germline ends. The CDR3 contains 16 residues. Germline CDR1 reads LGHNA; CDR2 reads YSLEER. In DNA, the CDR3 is TGCGCCAGCAGCCAAGAGGGGACTCTTTATAATTCACCCCTCCACTTT. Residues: CASSQEGTLYNSPLHF.

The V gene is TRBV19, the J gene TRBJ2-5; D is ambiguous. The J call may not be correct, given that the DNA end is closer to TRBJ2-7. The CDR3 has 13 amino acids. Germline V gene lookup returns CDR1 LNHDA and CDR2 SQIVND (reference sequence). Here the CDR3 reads CASSLRLESEQYF. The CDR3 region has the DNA TGTGCCAGTAGTTTACGACTGGAGTCCGAGCAGTACTTC.

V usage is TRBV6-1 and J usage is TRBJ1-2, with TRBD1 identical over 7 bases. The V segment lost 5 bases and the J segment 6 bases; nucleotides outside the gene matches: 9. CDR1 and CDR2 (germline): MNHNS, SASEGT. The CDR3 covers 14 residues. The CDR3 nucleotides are TGTGCCAGCAGTCAACTGCGACAGGGAAATGGCTACACCTTC. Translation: CASSQLRQGNGYTF.

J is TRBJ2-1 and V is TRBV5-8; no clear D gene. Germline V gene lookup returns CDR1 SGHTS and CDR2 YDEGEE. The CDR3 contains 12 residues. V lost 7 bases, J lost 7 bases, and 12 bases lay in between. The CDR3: CASAAPVNEQFF. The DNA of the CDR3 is TGTGCCAGCGCCGCCCCGGTGAATGAGCAGTTCTTC.

CDR3 nucleotide sequence: TGTGCCAGCACTCGGAGGGGAGGGCTGGAAGAGACCCAGTACTTC. This translates into CASTRRGGLEETQYF. The genes are TRBV2 and TRBJ2-5; 7 bases are shared with TRBD2. There are 15 residues in the CDR3. Germline V CDR1 and CDR2: SNHLY, FYNNEI. Trimming at V came to 7 bases and at J to 3 bases, leaving 11 bases not matched to a gene.

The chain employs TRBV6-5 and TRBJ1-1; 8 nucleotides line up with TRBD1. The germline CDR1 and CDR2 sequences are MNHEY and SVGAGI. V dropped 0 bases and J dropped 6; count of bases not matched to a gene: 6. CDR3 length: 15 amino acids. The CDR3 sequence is CASSYSGTGYSEAFF. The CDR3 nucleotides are TGTGCCAGCAGTTACTCGGGGACAGGCTATTCTGAAGCTTTCTTT.

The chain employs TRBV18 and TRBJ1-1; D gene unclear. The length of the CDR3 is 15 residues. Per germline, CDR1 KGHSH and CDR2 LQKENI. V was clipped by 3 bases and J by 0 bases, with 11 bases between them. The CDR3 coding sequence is TGTGCCAGCTCACCTCGGTGGGAGATGAACACTGAAGCTTTCTTT. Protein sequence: CASSPRWEMNTEAFF.

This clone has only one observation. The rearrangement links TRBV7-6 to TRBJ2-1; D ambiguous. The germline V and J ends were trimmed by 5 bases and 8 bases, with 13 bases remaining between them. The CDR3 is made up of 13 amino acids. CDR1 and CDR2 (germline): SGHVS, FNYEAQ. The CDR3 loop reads CASSARLRDEQFF. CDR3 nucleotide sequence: TGTGCCAGCAGCGCCCGTCTCCGGGATGAGCAGTTCTTC.

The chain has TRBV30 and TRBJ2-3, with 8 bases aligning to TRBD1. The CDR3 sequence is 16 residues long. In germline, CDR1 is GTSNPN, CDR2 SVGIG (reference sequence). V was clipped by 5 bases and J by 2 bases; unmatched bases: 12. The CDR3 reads CAWRGWDRHITDTQYF. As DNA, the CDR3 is TGTGCCTGGCGGGGGTGGGACAGGCACATCACAGATACGCAGTATTTT.

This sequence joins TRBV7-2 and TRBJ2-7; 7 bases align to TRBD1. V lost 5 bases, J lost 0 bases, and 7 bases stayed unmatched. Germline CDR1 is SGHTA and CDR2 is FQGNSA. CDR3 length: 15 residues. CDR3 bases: TGTGCCAGCAGCGCCGACAGGGTAAGCTCCTACGAGCAGTACTTC. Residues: CASSADRVSSYEQYF.

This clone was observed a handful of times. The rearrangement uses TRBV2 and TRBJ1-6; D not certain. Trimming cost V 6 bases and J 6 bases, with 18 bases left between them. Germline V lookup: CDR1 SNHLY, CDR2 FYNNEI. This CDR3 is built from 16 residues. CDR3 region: CASSGPGISPNSPLHF. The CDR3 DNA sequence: TGTGCCAGCAGCGGACCCGGGATAAGCCCTAATTCACCCCTCCACTTT.

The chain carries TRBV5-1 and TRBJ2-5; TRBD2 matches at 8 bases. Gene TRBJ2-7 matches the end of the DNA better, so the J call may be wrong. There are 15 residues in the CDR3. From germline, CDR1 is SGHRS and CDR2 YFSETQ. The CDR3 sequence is CASSPGTRERYEQYF. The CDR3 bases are TGCGCCAGCAGCCCTGGGACTAGGGAAAGGTACGAGCAGTACTTC.